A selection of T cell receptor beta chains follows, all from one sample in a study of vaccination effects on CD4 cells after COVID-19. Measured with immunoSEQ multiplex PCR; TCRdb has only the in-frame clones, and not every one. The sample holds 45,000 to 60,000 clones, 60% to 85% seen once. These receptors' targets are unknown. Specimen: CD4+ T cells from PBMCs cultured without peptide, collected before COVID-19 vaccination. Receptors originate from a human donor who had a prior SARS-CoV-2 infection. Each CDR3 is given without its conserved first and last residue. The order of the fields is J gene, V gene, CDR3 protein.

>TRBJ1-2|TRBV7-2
ASSLGGGPNYGYT
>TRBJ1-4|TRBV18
ASFAGTANEKLF
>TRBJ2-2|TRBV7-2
ASRLPGTGFTGELF
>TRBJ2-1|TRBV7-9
ASSPGLADYNEQF
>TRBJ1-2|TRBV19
ASSWTGPDYGYT
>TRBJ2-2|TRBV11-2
ASSSTRAGGELF
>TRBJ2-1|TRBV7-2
ASSLLGRHGSSEQF
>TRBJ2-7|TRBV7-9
ASSTAQGSAYEQY
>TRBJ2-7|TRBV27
ASSQIAGYYEQY
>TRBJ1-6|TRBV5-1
ASSSGQGNSPLH
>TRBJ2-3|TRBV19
ASSPTGLATDTQY
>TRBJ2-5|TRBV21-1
ASSTDVGGLQETQY
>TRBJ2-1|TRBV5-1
ASSLGQIYNEQF
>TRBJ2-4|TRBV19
ASSIQAKNIQY
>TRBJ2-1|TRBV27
ASSLYSLAGAYNEQF
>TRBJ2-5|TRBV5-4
ASSNQRTSGETQY
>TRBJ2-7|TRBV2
ASRRDLAGGSYEQY
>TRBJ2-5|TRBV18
ASSPDQETQY
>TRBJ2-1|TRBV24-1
ATSAGRGLAGGWKSSYNEQF
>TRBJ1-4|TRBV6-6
ASSREDEKLF
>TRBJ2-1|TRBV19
ASSIWTGGNNEQF
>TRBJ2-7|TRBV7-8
ASSFIGGSYEQY
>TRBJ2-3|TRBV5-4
ASSLDLAGGNTQY
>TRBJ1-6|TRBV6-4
ASSEFGGNSPLH
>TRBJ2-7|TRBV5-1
ASGAGASYEQY
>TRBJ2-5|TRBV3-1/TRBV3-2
ASSQTTSGVETQY
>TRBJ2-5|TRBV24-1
ATSSPHGRQETQY
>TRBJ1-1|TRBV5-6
ASSPGGRGRAF
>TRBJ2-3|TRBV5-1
ASSPSTSGEQGGQY
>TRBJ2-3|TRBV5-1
ASSLGLLGDDTQY
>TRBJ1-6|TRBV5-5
ASSTGHSYNSPLH
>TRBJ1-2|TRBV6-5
ATSGVPQKGGGYT
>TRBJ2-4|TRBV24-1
ATSGSPVLAGSKGNIQY
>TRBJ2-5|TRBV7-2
ASSSRQGSETQY
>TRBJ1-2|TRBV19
ASSIGGPYGYT
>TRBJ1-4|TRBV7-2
ASSPSPSSTNEKLF
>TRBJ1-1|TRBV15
ATSRDMGREAF
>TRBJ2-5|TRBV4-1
ASSRTQGLGETQY
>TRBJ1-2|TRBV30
AWSRQINYGYT
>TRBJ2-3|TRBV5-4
ASSLGLAGSTDTQY
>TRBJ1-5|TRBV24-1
ATSDKKFRGGQPQH
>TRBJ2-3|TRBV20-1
SASAPSSGRQDTQY
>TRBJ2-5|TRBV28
ASRWDSRGQETQY
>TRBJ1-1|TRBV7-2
ASSLTRNTEAF